These T cell receptor beta chains were read from a single sample in a study of cytomegalovirus exposure and HLA in healthy donors. Profiling relied on immunoSEQ multiplex PCR, and the TCRdb table lists in-frame clones only, not all of them. This table has 150,000 to 200,000 clones, about four fifths appearing once. What was sequenced was PBMCs. The receptors were gathered from a woman aged 18-30 years in good health and CMV-seropositive. CDR3s include the opening cysteine and the closing phenylalanine or tryptophan. Each record gives: CDR3 protein, CDR3 DNA, clone size, D gene, J gene, V gene. A D gene is named only where the DNA matches it firmly. For some rows the clone size is stated as once, few or many, or as a class when expanded; others skip it.

CDR3aa: CASSLGRGSGSTEAFF
CDR3nt: TGCGCCAGCAGCCTTGGTAGGGGCTCCGGGAGCACTGAAGCTTTCTTT
abundance: -
d_gene: -
j_gene: TRBJ1-1
v_gene: TRBV5-1

CDR3aa: CSAADRAGANVLTF
CDR3nt: TGCAGCGCAGCGGACAGGGCTGGGGCCAACGTCCTGACTTTC
abundance: -
d_gene: TRBD1
j_gene: TRBJ2-6
v_gene: TRBV29-1

CDR3aa: CASSIGLIETDTQYF
CDR3nt: TGTGCCAGTAGTATAGGACTCATAGAGACAGATACGCAGTATTTT
abundance: -
d_gene: -
j_gene: TRBJ2-3
v_gene: TRBV19

CDR3aa: CAWKITGDTEAFF
CDR3nt: TGTGCCTGGAAGATCACCGGGGACACTGAAGCTTTCTTT
abundance: -
d_gene: -
j_gene: TRBJ1-1
v_gene: TRBV30

CDR3aa: CASSFNRGPAKGETQYF
CDR3nt: TGTGCCAGCAGTTTTAACAGGGGGCCCGCTAAGGGAGAGACCCAGTACTTC
abundance: -
d_gene: TRBD1
j_gene: TRBJ2-5
v_gene: TRBV28

CDR3aa: CASSLLAGYTDTQYF
CDR3nt: TGTGCCAGCAGCCTCCTAGCGGGGTACACAGATACGCAGTATTTT
abundance: -
d_gene: TRBD2
j_gene: TRBJ2-3
v_gene: TRBV5-6

CDR3aa: CASRIGLVGLVGYTF
CDR3nt: TGCGCCAGCAGAATTGGCCTAGTTGGCTTAGTAGGCTACACCTTC
abundance: once
d_gene: -
j_gene: TRBJ1-2
v_gene: TRBV5-1

CDR3aa: CASRRGGAETGELFF
CDR3nt: TGTGCCAGCAGGCGCGGGGGGGCGGAAACCGGGGAGCTGTTTTTT
abundance: -
d_gene: TRBD2
j_gene: TRBJ2-2
v_gene: TRBV7-2

CDR3aa: CASSRDRGSTDTQYF
CDR3nt: TGTGCCAGTAGTAGGGACAGGGGGAGCACAGATACGCAGTATTTT
abundance: -
d_gene: TRBD1
j_gene: TRBJ2-3
v_gene: TRBV19

CDR3aa: CASSQDPLVFGDEQFF
CDR3nt: TGTGCCAGCAGCCAAGACCCTCTAGTTTTCGGGGATGAGCAGTTCTTC
abundance: -
d_gene: -
j_gene: TRBJ2-1
v_gene: TRBV4-2

CDR3aa: CASIPRGLAYEQYF
CDR3nt: TGTGCCAGCATCCCGAGAGGGCTTGCCTACGAGCAGTACTTC
abundance: -
d_gene: -
j_gene: TRBJ2-7
v_gene: TRBV28

CDR3aa: CAWSVDSYGYTF
CDR3nt: TGTGCCTGGAGTGTCGACAGCTATGGCTACACCTTC
abundance: -
d_gene: -
j_gene: TRBJ1-2
v_gene: TRBV30

CDR3aa: CAIGESGKSNEQFF
CDR3nt: TGTGCCATCGGTGAAAGCGGCAAAAGCAATGAGCAGTTCTTC
abundance: -
d_gene: -
j_gene: TRBJ2-1
v_gene: TRBV10-3

CDR3aa: CASDPAGENEKLFF
CDR3nt: TGTGCCAGCGACCCGGCGGGGGAAAATGAAAAACTGTTTTTT
abundance: -
d_gene: -
j_gene: TRBJ1-4
v_gene: TRBV28

CDR3aa: CASSQDLGQAEKLFF
CDR3nt: TGCGCCAGCAGCCAAGATCTCGGACAGGCTGAAAAACTGTTTTTT
abundance: -
d_gene: TRBD1
j_gene: TRBJ1-4
v_gene: TRBV4-1

CDR3aa: CASSQDGGPLAYSYNEQFF
CDR3nt: TGCGCCAGCAGCCAAGATGGCGGCCCACTAGCGTATTCCTACAATGAGCAGTTCTTC
abundance: -
d_gene: TRBD2
j_gene: TRBJ2-1
v_gene: TRBV4-1

CDR3aa: CASRNGGPSYNEQFF
CDR3nt: TGTGCCAGCAGGAACGGGGGGCCCTCCTACAATGAGCAGTTCTTC
abundance: once
d_gene: -
j_gene: TRBJ2-1
v_gene: TRBV2

CDR3aa: CATSRDHLGTDRGFQPQHF
CDR3nt: TGTGCCACCAGCAGAGATCATCTGGGAACGGACAGGGGGTTTCAGCCCCAGCATTTT
abundance: -
d_gene: TRBD1
j_gene: TRBJ1-5
v_gene: TRBV15

CDR3aa: CASSFFGAHEQYF
CDR3nt: TGTGCCAGCAGTTTTTTTGGGGCCCACGAGCAGTACTTC
abundance: once
d_gene: -
j_gene: TRBJ2-7
v_gene: TRBV28

CDR3aa: CASSTGLRGANVLTF
CDR3nt: TGTGCCAGCAGCACAGGCCTGCGGGGGGCCAACGTCCTGACTTTC
abundance: -
d_gene: -
j_gene: TRBJ2-6
v_gene: TRBV7-6

CDR3aa: CASSLLDRDTDTQYF
CDR3nt: TGTGCCAGCAGCTTGCTGGACAGAGACACAGATACGCAGTATTTT
abundance: few
d_gene: -
j_gene: TRBJ2-3
v_gene: TRBV5-6

CDR3aa: CAISLAGGGAAYEQYF
CDR3nt: TGTGCCATCTCCCTGGCCGGCGGGGGGGCAGCCTACGAGCAGTACTTC
abundance: -
d_gene: TRBD2
j_gene: TRBJ2-7
v_gene: TRBV10-3

CDR3aa: CASSYKTGNNYGYTF
CDR3nt: TGTGCCAGCAGTTACAAAACAGGGAATAACTATGGCTACACCTTC
abundance: -
d_gene: -
j_gene: TRBJ1-2
v_gene: TRBV6-5

CDR3aa: CASSQGASMNTEAFF
CDR3nt: TGCGCCAGCAGCCAAGGGGCCTCGATGAACACTGAAGCTTTCTTT
abundance: once
d_gene: -
j_gene: TRBJ1-1
v_gene: TRBV4-1

CDR3aa: CASSVVYGSYEQYF
CDR3nt: TGTGCCAGCAGCGTAGTTTACGGCTCCTACGAGCAGTACTTC
abundance: once
d_gene: -
j_gene: TRBJ2-7
v_gene: TRBV9

CDR3aa: CASHHPGQDQETQYF
CDR3nt: TGTGCCAGCCATCATCCGGGACAGGACCAAGAGACCCAGTACTTC
abundance: -
d_gene: TRBD1
j_gene: TRBJ2-5
v_gene: TRBV18

CDR3aa: CASSARLNYGYTF
CDR3nt: TGCGCCAGCAGTGCTCGACTTAACTATGGCTACACCTTC
abundance: few
d_gene: -
j_gene: TRBJ1-2
v_gene: TRBV10-2

CDR3aa: CASSQDLAPPYEQYF
CDR3nt: TGTGCCAGCAGCCAAGATCTCGCACCACCCTACGAGCAGTACTTC
abundance: -
d_gene: -
j_gene: TRBJ2-7
v_gene: TRBV4-2

CDR3aa: CASSLSAYSNQPQHF
CDR3nt: TGTGCCAGCAGCTTAAGCGCGTATAGCAATCAGCCCCAGCATTTT
abundance: -
d_gene: -
j_gene: TRBJ1-5
v_gene: TRBV7-2

CDR3aa: CASSLFDEKLFF
CDR3nt: TGTGCCAGCAGCTTATTCGATGAAAAACTGTTTTTT
abundance: -
d_gene: -
j_gene: TRBJ1-4
v_gene: TRBV11-2

CDR3aa: CASSLARTSGGTRTDTQYF
CDR3nt: TGCGCCAGCAGCTTGGCCCGGACTAGCGGGGGAACCCGCACAGATACGCAGTATTTT
abundance: once
d_gene: TRBD2
j_gene: TRBJ2-3
v_gene: TRBV5-1

CDR3aa: CASSLTGSYEQYF
CDR3nt: TGTGCCAGCAGCTTGACGGGGAGCTACGAGCAGTACTTC
abundance: -
d_gene: -
j_gene: TRBJ2-7
v_gene: TRBV5-4

CDR3aa: CASSKADLEGTGELFF
CDR3nt: TGTGCCAGCAGCAAAGCGGACCTCGAGGGCACCGGGGAGCTGTTTTTT
abundance: -
d_gene: -
j_gene: TRBJ2-2
v_gene: TRBV21-1

CDR3aa: CASSLTLTGNRNEQFF
CDR3nt: TGCGCCAGCAGCTTAACTCTGACAGGGAATCGGAATGAGCAGTTCTTC
abundance: -
d_gene: TRBD1
j_gene: TRBJ2-1
v_gene: TRBV5-1

CDR3aa: CASSIRDTDTQYF
CDR3nt: TGTGCCAGCAGTATCCGGGACACAGATACGCAGTATTTT
abundance: -
d_gene: -
j_gene: TRBJ2-3
v_gene: TRBV27

CDR3aa: CASSSVRYRGHNEQFF
CDR3nt: TGCGCCAGCAGCAGTGTGCGGTACAGGGGGCACAATGAGCAGTTCTTC
abundance: -
d_gene: TRBD1
j_gene: TRBJ2-1
v_gene: TRBV5-1

CDR3aa: CASSRGLKETQYF
CDR3nt: TGTGCCAGCTCGAGGGGGCTAAAAGAGACCCAGTACTTC
abundance: -
d_gene: TRBD1
j_gene: TRBJ2-5
v_gene: TRBV18

CDR3aa: CASSPRADRGEAFF
CDR3nt: TGTGCCAGCTCACCAAGGGCAGACCGAGGGGAAGCTTTCTTT
abundance: -
d_gene: -
j_gene: TRBJ1-1
v_gene: TRBV18

CDR3aa: CSSGLAGSEVNEQFF
CDR3nt: TGCAGCTCGGGACTAGCGGGGTCTGAGGTCAATGAGCAGTTCTTC
abundance: -
d_gene: TRBD2
j_gene: TRBJ2-1
v_gene: TRBV29-1

CDR3aa: CASSESRGYVDEQFF
CDR3nt: TGCGCCAGCAGTGAGTCGCGGGGGTATGTGGATGAGCAGTTCTTC
abundance: few
d_gene: TRBD2
j_gene: TRBJ2-1
v_gene: TRBV10-1

CDR3aa: CASSFSAGSYNEQFF
CDR3nt: TGTGCCAGCAGTTTTTCAGCGGGGTCCTACAATGAGCAGTTCTTC
abundance: once
d_gene: TRBD2
j_gene: TRBJ2-1
v_gene: TRBV27

CDR3aa: CASSIKHLPHRDSYEQYF
CDR3nt: TGTGCCAGTAGTATAAAACATCTCCCCCACAGGGACTCCTACGAGCAGTACTTC
abundance: -
d_gene: -
j_gene: TRBJ2-7
v_gene: TRBV19

CDR3aa: CASSPAVGHSETQYF
CDR3nt: TGCGCCAGCAGCCCGGCGGTAGGACATTCCGAGACCCAGTACTTC
abundance: -
d_gene: -
j_gene: TRBJ2-5
v_gene: TRBV5-1

CDR3aa: CAWMNRGGTEAFF
CDR3nt: TGTGCCTGGATGAACAGGGGAGGCACTGAAGCTTTCTTT
abundance: -
d_gene: TRBD1
j_gene: TRBJ1-1
v_gene: TRBV30

CDR3aa: CASSLERPEAAFF
CDR3nt: TGCGCCAGCAGCTTGGAACGGCCCGAGGCGGCTTTCTTT
abundance: -
d_gene: -
j_gene: TRBJ1-1
v_gene: TRBV5-1

CDR3aa: CASSADRGADHYYEQYF
CDR3nt: TGTGCCAGTAGTGCGGACAGGGGAGCGGACCATTACTACGAGCAGTACTTC
abundance: -
d_gene: TRBD1
j_gene: TRBJ2-7
v_gene: TRBV19

CDR3aa: CASSNCQVGYEQYF
CDR3nt: TGTGCCAGCAGCAACTGCCAGGTCGGCTACGAGCAGTACTTC
abundance: few
d_gene: -
j_gene: TRBJ2-7
v_gene: TRBV21-1